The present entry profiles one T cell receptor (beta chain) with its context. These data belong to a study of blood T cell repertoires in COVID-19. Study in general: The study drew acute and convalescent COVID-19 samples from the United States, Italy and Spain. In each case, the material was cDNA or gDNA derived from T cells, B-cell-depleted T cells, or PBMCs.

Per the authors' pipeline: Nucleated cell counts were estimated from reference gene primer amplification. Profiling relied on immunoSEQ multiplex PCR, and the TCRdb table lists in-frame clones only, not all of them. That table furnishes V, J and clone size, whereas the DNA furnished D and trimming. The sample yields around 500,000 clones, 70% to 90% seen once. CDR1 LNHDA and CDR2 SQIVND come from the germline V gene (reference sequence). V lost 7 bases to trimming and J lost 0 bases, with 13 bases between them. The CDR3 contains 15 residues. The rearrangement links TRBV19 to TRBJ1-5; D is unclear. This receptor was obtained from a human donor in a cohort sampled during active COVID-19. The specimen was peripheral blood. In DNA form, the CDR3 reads TGTGCCAGTACTCGTACATTCCCTAGCAATCAGCCCCAGCATTTT. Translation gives CASTRTFPSNQPQHF.